The 16 T cell receptor beta chains presented below share a single source sample, sequenced in a study of control samples from healthy donors and cancer patients. TCRdb's copy holds only in-frame clones and misses some; the assay was immunoSEQ multiplex PCR. This table has 98,000 or so clones, approximately 82% appearing once. Sequencing input: blood. The receptor source for this set is a man between 18 and 29 years old in good health.

The rearrangement links TRBV4-1 to TRBJ2-3, with 14 bases aligning to TRBD2. Germline CDR1 reads MGHRA; CDR2 reads YSYEKL. The V and J ends lost 4 bases and 8 bases, in that order; junction bases with no gene match: 8. The CDR3 contains 16 residues. In DNA, the CDR3 is TGCGCCAGCAGCCCTGGGACTAGCGGGGGTAAAGGTACGCAGTATTTT. Translation: CASSPGTSGGKGTQYF.

This clone is a singleton in its sample. V is TRBV28 and J is TRBJ2-1, with 10 bases fitting TRBD2. There are 16 residues in the CDR3. The V segment lost 6 bases and the J segment 5 bases; nucleotides outside the gene matches: 10. The germline V gene encodes CDR1 MDHEN and CDR2 SYDVKM. CDR3: CASSETTSGDNNEQFF. CDR3 nucleotide sequence: TGTGCCAGCAGCGAGACAACTAGCGGGGACAACAATGAGCAGTTCTTC. Full variable domain (rest looked up from reference TRBV28 and TRBJ2-1): DVKVTQSSRYLVKRTGEKVFLECVQDMDHENMFWYRQDPGLGLRLIYFSYDVKMKEKGDIPEGYSVSREKKERFSLILESASTNQTSMYLCASSETTSGDNNEQFFGPGTRLTVL.

The V gene is TRBV24-1, the J gene TRBJ2-1; D call uncertain. CDR1 and CDR2 from the germline V gene are KGHDR and SFDVKD. This CDR3 comprises 14 residues. V lost 5 bases and J 6 bases, leaving 13 bases between the germline ends. In DNA, the CDR3 is TGTGCCACCAGTGCCTACAGCAAACCCAATGAGCAGTTCTTC. Translating it yields CATSAYSKPNEQFF.

Only a few counts were recorded for this clone. The chain joins TRBV28 to TRBJ1-1; 7 bases are a match to TRBD1. The J segment lost 3 bases and the V segment lost 6 bases, leaving 7 bases of the junction unmatched. The CDR3 sequence is 14 residues long. Looked up from germline, CDR1 is MDHEN and CDR2 is SYDVKM. The CDR3 is CASRSGGRYTEAFF. The DNA of the CDR3 is TGTGCCAGCAGGTCAGGGGGACGGTACACTGAAGCTTTCTTT.

V is TRBV5-1 and J is TRBJ2-2, with D tentatively TRBD1 (5 bases). The CDR3 sequence is 14 residues long. Between the trimmed V and J ends, which lost 9 bases and 0 bases, there was a span of 12 bases. Germline V gives CDR1 SGHRS, CDR2 YFSETQ. This chain's CDR3 is CATSDSSNTGELFF. The CDR3, as DNA: TGCGCCACCTCAGACAGTTCGAACACCGGGGAGCTGTTTTTT.

This rearrangement joins TRBV9 to TRBJ1-1; 8 nucleotides align to TRBD1. The length of the CDR3 is 16 residues. With V trimmed by 0 bases and J by 0 bases, 4 bases remained unmatched. Germline CDR1 reads SGDLS; CDR2 reads YYNGEE. Here the CDR3 reads CASSVGRDRLNTEAFF. As DNA, the CDR3 is TGTGCCAGCAGCGTAGGTCGGGACAGGTTGAACACTGAAGCTTTCTTT.

The chain employs TRBV19 and TRBJ2-3, with TRBD2 matching over 8 bases. The CDR3 contains 16 residues. After removal of 0 bases from V and 1 base from J, the junction contained 3 bases not matched to a gene. Germline V gene sequence: CDR1 LNHDA, CDR2 SQIVND (reference sequence). The CDR3 protein is CASSIDTGGRTDTQYF. CDR3 nucleotide sequence: TGTGCCAGTAGTATAGACACGGGGGGGCGCACAGATACGCAGTATTTT.

This clone was detected only once. The J gene is TRBJ2-7, the V gene TRBV2; maybe TRBD2 (7 bases). V was trimmed by 2 bases and J by 3 bases, leaving 20 bases between them. Germline V gives CDR1 SNHLY, CDR2 FYNNEI. The CDR3 has 17 residues. CDR3 in DNA: TGTGCCAGCAGTGAATTCTGGGAGGGGGTAAGGTTCTACGAGCAGTACTTC. This translates into CASSEFWEGVRFYEQYF. The entire variable domain, with the rest obtained from reference TRBV2 and TRBJ2-7, is as follows: EPEVTQTPSHQVTQMGQEVILRCVPISNHLYFYWYRQILGQKVEFLVSFYNNEISEKSEIFDDQFSVERPDGSNFTLKIRSTKLEDSAMYFCASSEFWEGVRFYEQYFGPGTRLTVT.

This clone has more than one count but fewer than ten. The rearrangement links TRBV7-2 to TRBJ2-3; 10 bases map to TRBD2. After removal of 5 bases from V and 0 bases from J, the junction contained 11 bases not matched to a gene. This CDR3 contains 18 residues. Germline V gene data show CDR1 as SGHTA and CDR2 as FQGNSA. CDR3 sequence (DNA): TGTGCCAGCAGCCCCCGGGGAGCGGGGGGGTCTAGCACAGATACGCAGTATTTT. Its protein is CASSPRGAGGSSTDTQYF.

This chain links TRBV6-5 with TRBJ2-5; the match to TRBD1 covers 9 bases. This CDR3 contains 14 residues. Germline-derived CDR1 and CDR2 are MNHEY and SVGAGI. Unmatched junction bases numbered 2, after V lost 2 bases and J lost 4 bases. CDR3 protein: CASSYQTGGETQYF. DNA of the CDR3: TGTGCCAGCAGTTACCAGACAGGGGGAGAGACCCAGTACTTC.

The rearrangement joins TRBV5-6 to TRBJ2-3, with 7 nucleotides matching TRBD1. V lost 5 bases and J lost 2; bases outside the gene matches: 14. The CDR3 is made up of 17 amino acids. Germline CDR1 is SGHDT and CDR2 is YYEEEE. CDR3 nucleotide sequence: TGTGCCAGCAGACAAATCGGGACAGTGGGCCTCACAGATACGCAGTATTTT. Protein product: CASRQIGTVGLTDTQYF.

This clone appeared a single time. The V call is TRBV27, the J call TRBJ2-7; a weak D match, TRBD2 (7 bases). Germline CDR1 reads MNHEY; CDR2 reads SMNVEV (reference sequence). The CDR3 has 15 residues. V was pared by 1 base and J by 7 bases, with 17 bases between. The DNA of the CDR3 is TGTGCCAGCAGTTTATACGCGGGGGCGCCTGAGGAGCAGTACTTC. Protein sequence: CASSLYAGAPEEQYF.

This rearrangement joins TRBV19 to TRBJ1-1; D is unresolved. Germline V gene lookup returns CDR1 LNHDA and CDR2 SQIVND (reference sequence). The CDR3 extends over 16 amino acids. Trimming removed 8 bases from V and 2 bases from J, with 21 bases in between. The CDR3 loop is CASRTDLISSNTEAFF. CDR3 in DNA: TGTGCCAGTCGAACAGACCTTATTTCTTCCAACACTGAAGCTTTCTTT. Together with reference TRBV19 and TRBJ1-1, the CDR3 gives the full variable domain: DGGITQSPKYLFRKEGQNVTLSCEQNLNHDAMYWYRQDPGQGLRLIYYSQIVNDFQKGDIAEGYSVSREKKESFPLTVTSAQKNPTAFYLCASRTDLISSNTEAFFGQGTRLTVV.

This chain uses TRBV9 with TRBJ2-2; weak D call: TRBD1 (6 bases). Trimming stripped 4 bases from V and 6 bases from J, with 19 bases between. Germline V gene data show CDR1 as SGDLS and CDR2 as YYNGEE. The length of the CDR3 is 16 residues. CDR3 nucleotide sequence: TGTGCCAGCAGCTCCAGACCACAGGGATGGGCCGGGGAGCTGTTTTTT. Translation gives CASSSRPQGWAGELFF.

The V and J genes are TRBV7-8 and TRBJ1-3; the D is unclear. The CDR3 totals 14 residues. The germline CDR1 and CDR2 sequences are SGHVS and FQNEAQ. The V gene lost 3 bases and the J gene lost 4 bases, with 10 bases spanning the gap. CDR3 sequence (DNA): TGTGCCAGCAGCTTGAGCAGGAACGGAAACACCATATATTTT. This codes for CASSLSRNGNTIYF.

The chain links TRBV4-1 to TRBJ2-2, with 9 positions matching TRBD1. The CDR3 sequence is 15 residues long. Germline loops: CDR1 MGHRA, CDR2 YSYEKL. The J segment lost 8 bases and the V segment lost 3 bases, leaving 7 bases of the junction unmatched. The CDR3 coding sequence is TGCGCCAGCAGCCATCAACAGGGGGCGGTTGGGGAGCTGTTTTTT. This gives the protein CASSHQQGAVGELFF.